Presented here are 18 T cell receptor beta chains from one specimen sequenced in a study of PD-1 blockade in classical Hodgkin lymphoma. Clones were sequenced by immunoSEQ multiplex PCR, and TCRdb holds only the in-frame ones, with some missing. The repertoire holds 22,000 or so clones, with over 70% as singletons. Autologous stem cell transplantation was followed by relapse in every patient, and brentuximab vedotin exposure varied. Sequenced material: peripheral blood mononuclear cells (PBMCs), taken before the second cycle of nivolumab. These receptor sequences come from a human donor with classical Hodgkin lymphoma.

This clone qualifies as medium-sized. The V and J genes are TRBV14 and TRBJ1-1, with D uncertain. The CDR3 loop spans 11 amino acids. CDR1 is SGHDN and CDR2 is FVKESK in the germline V gene. V was pared by 3 bases and J by 7 bases, with 6 bases between. The CDR3 DNA follows: TGTGCCAGCAGCCAGCACCGTGAAGCTTTCTTT. It yields the protein CASSQHREAFF.

The rearrangement joins TRBV4-1 to TRBJ2-3; D gene ambiguous. Germline CDR1 is MGHRA and CDR2 is YSYEKL. The CDR3 is made up of 15 amino acids. V lost 3 bases to trimming and J lost 3 bases, with 13 bases between them. The DNA for the CDR3 is TGCGCCAGCAGCCAGGCGAGCCGGTCAACAGATACGCAGTATTTT. Protein sequence: CASSQASRSTDTQYF.

The V gene is TRBV2, the J gene TRBJ1-5; weak D call: TRBD1 (6 bases). In germline, CDR1 is SNHLY, CDR2 FYNNEI. The length of the CDR3 is 13 residues. V was shortened by 10 bases and J by 9 bases, with 19 bases between the two germline ends. The DNA for the CDR3 is TGTGCCACGGGCCGGGACATCGGGCGGCCCCAGCATTTT. It translates to CATGRDIGRPQHF.

The chain employs TRBV19 and TRBJ1-1; 9 bases agree with TRBD1. With V trimmed by 4 bases and J by 2 bases, 2 bases remained unmatched. CDR1 and CDR2 (germline): LNHDA, SQIVND (reference sequence). The CDR3 extends over 14 amino acids. The CDR3 is CASSNTGGNTEAFF. The CDR3 coding sequence is TGTGCCAGTAGTAATACAGGGGGCAACACTGAAGCTTTCTTT. The full variable domain, with the rest looked up from reference TRBV19 and TRBJ1-1, is DGGITQSPKYLFRKEGQNVTLSCEQNLNHDAMYWYRQDPGQGLRLIYYSQIVNDFQKGDIAEGYSVSREKKESFPLTVTSAQKNPTAFYLCASSNTGGNTEAFFGQGTRLTVV.

This clone occurred a few times. At the DNA level, this CDR3 is encoded by other sequences in the same sample as well. The chain couples TRBV6-1 to TRBJ1-1; D is uncertain. The CDR3 has 13 amino acids. The V and J ends lost 7 bases and 1 base respectively, with 10 bases between them. Germline CDR1 and CDR2: MNHNS and SASEGT. CDR3 sequence (DNA): TGTGCCAGCACCCAAGGGAGGAACACTGAAGCTTTCTTT. Amino acid sequence: CASTQGRNTEAFF.

The V and J genes are TRBV15 and TRBJ1-2; a possible D gene is TRBD1 (6 bases). V shed 0 bases and J shed 8 bases, with 16 bases lying between them. CDR3 size: 15 residues. CDR1 is LNHNV, CDR2 YYDKDF, per germline (reference sequence). The CDR3 bases are TGTGCCACCAGCAGAGATAATTACAGGGTCGACGGCTACACCTTC. This sequence encodes CATSRDNYRVDGYTF. Drawing the rest from reference TRBV15 and TRBJ1-2, the complete variable domain is DAMVIQNPRYQVTQFGKPVTLSCSQTLNHNVMYWYQQKSSQAPKLLFHYYDKDFNNEADTPDNFQSRRPNTSFCFLDIRSPGLGDTAMYLCATSRDNYRVDGYTFGSGTRLTVV.

V is TRBV29-1 and J is TRBJ2-3, with a possible D match to TRBD1 (5 bases). Germline lookup yields CDR1 SQVTM and CDR2 ANQGSEA. The CDR3 spans 15 residues. V gave up 0 bases and J gave up 2 bases, with 12 bases separating them. The CDR3 region has the DNA TGCAGCGTTGAAGATCGGAACAGGCACACAGATACGCAGTATTTT. Its protein is CSVEDRNRHTDTQYF.

J is TRBJ1-2 and V is TRBV19, with 7 bases matching TRBD1. J lost 7 bases, V lost 5 bases, and 10 bases had no gene match. Germline CDR1 reads LNHDA; CDR2 reads SQIVND (reference sequence). The CDR3 sequence is 14 residues long. CDR3 nucleotides: TGTGCCAGTAGTGCCGCGACAGGGTTTCTTGGCTACACCTTC. Translating it yields CASSAATGFLGYTF. The whole variable domain, remainder taken from reference TRBV19 and TRBJ1-2, is DGGITQSPKYLFRKEGQNVTLSCEQNLNHDAMYWYRQDPGQGLRLIYYSQIVNDFQKGDIAEGYSVSREKKESFPLTVTSAQKNPTAFYLCASSAATGFLGYTFGSGTRLTVV.

The chain is built from TRBV6-5 and TRBJ2-3; no reliable D call. The CDR3 length is 10 residues. The V and J ends lost 10 bases and 11 bases respectively, with 13 bases between them. Germline CDR1 and CDR2: MNHEY and SVGAGI. CDR3 amino acids: CATGDYGQYF. The CDR3 nucleotides read TGTGCCACCGGCGATTATGGGCAGTATTTT.

This clone occurred a few times. V is TRBV30 and J is TRBJ1-1, with D maybe TRBD1 (6 bases). Germline-derived CDR1 and CDR2 are GTSNPN and SVGIG (reference sequence). Trimming pared 5 bases from V and 11 bases from J, leaving 12 bases between. The CDR3 spans 10 residues. The CDR3 coding sequence is TGTGCCTGGCACAGGGAGAGGGCTTTCTTT. This translates into CAWHRERAFF.

This clone appeared a few times. This rearrangement joins TRBV4-2 to TRBJ1-6, with 7 bases aligning to TRBD1. Germline V gives CDR1 LGHNA, CDR2 YNFKEQ. The CDR3 sequence is 17 residues long. The V gene end was trimmed by 4 bases and the J gene end by 7 bases; junction bases not matched to a gene: 13. The CDR3, as DNA: TGTGCCAGCAGCCCCACAAGGGACAGTTTTCGAAATTCACCCCTCCACTTT. Its translation is CASSPTRDSFRNSPLHF.

This clone was observed a single time. The chain carries TRBV6-6 and TRBJ2-7; TRBD1 is a possible D gene (6 bases). Germline CDR1 reads MNHNY; CDR2 reads SVGAGI (reference sequence). The CDR3 contains 14 residues. V gave up 8 bases and J gave up 4 bases, with 18 bases separating them. The CDR3: CASSRPGDAYEQYF. The CDR3 nucleotides read TGTGCCAGCTCGCGACCAGGGGACGCTTACGAGCAGTACTTC.

The V and J genes are TRBV9 and TRBJ2-7; D possibly corresponds to TRBD1 (6 bases). V gave up 2 bases and J gave up 6 bases, with 12 bases separating them. The CDR3 has 13 amino acids. Germline V gene data show CDR1 as SGDLS and CDR2 as YYNGEE. The CDR3 is CASSVGTGTEQYF. CDR3 sequence (DNA): TGTGCCAGCAGCGTGGGAACAGGGACCGAGCAGTACTTC.

The rearrangement uses TRBV10-3 and TRBJ1-1; TRBD1 aligns across 11 bases. Germline CDR1 reads ENHRY; CDR2 reads SYGVKD. This CDR3 region has 16 residues. Trimming removed 6 bases from V and 4 bases from J; junction bases left unmatched: 10. The CDR3 region has the DNA TGTGCCATCAGCGCTCGGGGACAGGGGGAGGGCACTGAAGCTTTCTTT. Protein: CAISARGQGEGTEAFF.

A single count supports this clone. V usage is TRBV7-2 and J usage is TRBJ1-2; 7 bases are a match to TRBD1. Germline loops: CDR1 SGHTA, CDR2 FQGNSA. V was clipped by 1 base and J by 1 base; unmatched bases: 3. This CDR3 spans 15 amino acids. The CDR3: CASSLVGTDNYGYTF. DNA of the CDR3: TGTGCCAGCAGCTTAGTGGGGACAGATAACTATGGCTACACCTTC.

V and J are TRBV4-1 and TRBJ2-7; the D call may be TRBD1 or TRBD2 (5 bases each). Germline V lookup: CDR1 MGHRA, CDR2 YSYEKL. CDR3 length: 15 amino acids. Trimming left V 1 base short and J 0 bases short, with 10 bases between. The CDR3: CASSQVGPPSYEQYF. For the CDR3, the DNA is TGCGCCAGCAGCCAAGTGGGACCGCCCTCCTACGAGCAGTACTTC.

The CDR3 region has the DNA TGTGCCAGCAGTGCCACAGGGGTTATTGGGTCCTACGAGCAGTACTTC. Residues: CASSATGVIGSYEQYF. The genes are TRBV6-1 and TRBJ2-5, with TRBD1 identical over 7 bases. The J call could be wrong; TRBJ2-7 is a better fit for the DNA end. CDR1 is MNHNS, CDR2 SASEGT, per germline. The CDR3 covers 16 residues.

The chain joins TRBV11-2 to TRBJ2-7; D ambiguous. From germline, CDR1 is SGHAT and CDR2 FQNNGV. Trimming removed 5 bases at V and 3 bases at J, with 11 bases between. The CDR3 sequence is 13 residues long. The CDR3 DNA follows: TGTGCCAGCAGCCGTCCCCCAAACTACGAGCAGTACTTC. Translated: CASSRPPNYEQYF.